This is a list of T cell receptor beta chains from one sample in a study of post-analysis software for immune sequencing data. MiXCR, applied by TCRdb to the PCR reads, yields one record per CDR3 protein. The sample records roughly 540,000 distinct CDR3 sequences, 34% being singletons. The sequenced material came from blood. The source is a girl aged 2-17 years with multiple sclerosis. CDR3s include the opening cysteine and the closing phenylalanine or tryptophan. The D gene is left open where the match is weak. Rows give clone size only sometimes, using once, few, many, or a class for an expanded clone.

TGTGCCAGCAGCGCCTCTGGAAACACCATATATTTT | CASSASGNTIYF | once | TRBJ1-3 | TRBV3-1 | .
TGTGCCAGCACCAGCCTAGACAGCCCTACTGGCTACACCTTC | CASTSLDSPTGYTF | few | TRBJ1-2 | TRBV6-1 | .
TGTGCCAGCAGCCAAGATCGGGCAGGAGGGGGGCGGTACACTGAAGCTTTCTTT | CASSQDRAGGGRYTEAFF | . | TRBJ1-1 | TRBV4-2 | .
TGTGCCAGCAGTTTCTACAGCTTGGATACGCAGTATTTT | CASSFYSLDTQYF | . | TRBJ2-3 | TRBV6-5 | .
TGCGCCAGCAGCTCTCGGACGAGGACTGAGGAGACCCAGTACTTC | CASSSRTRTEETQYF | few | TRBJ2-5 | TRBV5-1 | .
TGCGCCAGCAGCTCCGGGTGTGTGGAGCAGTTCTTC | CASSSGCVEQFF | few | TRBJ2-1 | TRBV4-1 | .
TGTGCCAGCAGTTTAAACAGGCAGCCCGACGCCTATAATTCACCCCTCCACTTT | CASSLNRQPDAYNSPLHF | few | TRBJ1-6 | TRBV12-3/TRBV12-4 | .
TGTGCCAGCAGTTACTCCGCAGGGCAACGCACAGATACGCAGTATTTT | CASSYSAGQRTDTQYF | . | TRBJ2-3 | TRBV6-6 | .
TGTGCCAGCAGCTTGCTAGAAAGCCTCACAGATACGCAGTATTTT | CASSLLESLTDTQYF | . | TRBJ2-3 | TRBV5-5 | .
TGCGCCAGCAGCTTGGCGAGGACAGGGGGCACAGATACGCAGTATTTT | CASSLARTGGTDTQYF | . | TRBJ2-3 | TRBV5-1 | TRBD1
TGTGCCAGCAGCTTAGGCAGGGTCACTGAAGCTTTCTTT | CASSLGRVTEAFF | . | TRBJ1-1 | TRBV11-2 | .
TGTGCCAGCAGCTTAGTCAGCCAGATTATACCCAATCAGCCCCAGCATTTT | CASSLVSQIIPNQPQHF | . | TRBJ1-5 | TRBV7-8 | .
TGTGCCAGCAGCTTAGATGGTACGCAGTATTTT | CASSLDGTQYF | many | TRBJ2-3 | TRBV11-2 | .
TGTGCCACCCTGGGCCTCAGTAGGAATGGCTACACCTTC | CATLGLSRNGYTF | few | TRBJ1-2 | TRBV6-1 | .
TGTGCCAGCAGCCGGGAACTCGTTCCTACGGAGCAGTTCTTC | CASSRELVPTEQFF | few | TRBJ2-1 | TRBV5-5 | .
TGTGCCACCAGCAGGGGTGGTGGGAGGGTCGCCTACGAGCAGTACTTC | CATSRGGGRVAYEQYF | few | TRBJ2-7 | TRBV15 | TRBD2
TGTGCCAGCAGTTACTCGGACCGACATCGACAAAACATTCAGTACTTC | CASSYSDRHRQNIQYF | . | TRBJ2-4 | TRBV6-5 | .
TGCAGTGCTAGAGGGCTTGCAGATACGCAGTATTTT | CSARGLADTQYF | few | TRBJ2-3 | TRBV20-1 | .
TGTGCCAGCAGTGAATTAGGGGGTGGCACTGAAGCTTTCTTT | CASSELGGGTEAFF | . | TRBJ1-1 | TRBV25-1 | .
TGTGCCAGCAGCTTGGTAAGGGCGGGGGTGCAGTATTTT | CASSLVRAGVQYF | . | TRBJ2-3 | TRBV5-6 | TRBD2
TGTGCCAGCAGAGCCGGGACAGGGGGCGTAAAAGCTTTCTTT | CASRAGTGGVKAFF | . | TRBJ1-1 | TRBV2 | TRBD1
TGTGCCTGGAGGACTAAGGACTGGGACGAGTACGAGCAGTACTTC | CAWRTKDWDEYEQYF | . | TRBJ2-7 | TRBV30 | .
TGCAGTGCTAGGGCCGGGACTAGCGGGAATGAGCAGTTCTTC | CSARAGTSGNEQFF | few | TRBJ2-1 | TRBV20-1 | TRBD2
TGCAGTGCTCCGGACAGTCGATTCGGCTACACCTTC | CSAPDSRFGYTF | few | TRBJ1-2 | TRBV20-1 | .
TGCGCCAGCAGCTTGACGGGCAATGGTTCACCCCTCCACTTT | CASSLTGNGSPLHF | . | TRBJ1-6 | TRBV5-1 | .
TGTGCTAGTGGTTTGGGTTACAGGGCGGAGGAAGATACGCAGTATTTT | CASGLGYRAEEDTQYF | . | TRBJ2-3 | TRBV12-5 | .
TGCGCCAGCAGCTTGACAGGGGGCGCAGGAGGGGTGGGCTACGCCTTC | CASSLTGGAGGVGYAF | once | TRBJ1-2 | TRBV4-1 | TRBD1
TGTGCCAGCAGTGAGACAGACTCAAGGAACTATGGCTACACCTTC | CASSETDSRNYGYTF | . | TRBJ1-2 | TRBV6-1 | .
TGTGCCAGCAGTTTGTATTCAGGGGCGCGGGGCTACACCTTC | CASSLYSGARGYTF | . | TRBJ1-2 | TRBV28 | .
TGTGCCAACAGCTACCATAGCGGGGGGGCAGCCTCCTACAATGAGCAGTTCTTC | CANSYHSGGAASYNEQFF | . | TRBJ2-1 | TRBV13 | TRBD2
TGTGCCAGCAACTGCGGACTAGCGGGCTACAATGAGCAGTTCTTC | CASNCGLAGYNEQFF | . | TRBJ2-1 | TRBV6-2/TRBV6-3 | TRBD2
TGTGCCACCAGTGACAAGACAGGAGGGGAGACCCAGTACTTC | CATSDKTGGETQYF | . | TRBJ2-5 | TRBV24-1 | .
TGTGCCAGCAGCTTACTAGCTCCAGATACGCAGTATTTT | CASSLLAPDTQYF | few | TRBJ2-3 | TRBV5-4 | .
TGTGCCGGCAGTACCCCGGACAGGGTCTACGAGCAGTACTTC | CAGSTPDRVYEQYF | . | TRBJ2-7 | TRBV6-6 | TRBD1
TGTGCCAGCAGCGTAGAAGGGCCCAATTCACCCCTCCACTTT | CASSVEGPNSPLHF | few | TRBJ1-6 | TRBV9 | .
TGTGCCAGCAGTTCGGGACAGTTCATCAACTACGAGCAGTACTTC | CASSSGQFINYEQYF | . | TRBJ2-7 | TRBV6-6 | TRBD1
TGTGCCACCAGCGCCGGAATCGGCCGTGAAGCTTTCTTT | CATSAGIGREAFF | few | TRBJ1-1 | TRBV15 | .
TGTGCCATCGGGGGACTTTTAGGGACCCAGTACTTC | CAIGGLLGTQYF | . | TRBJ2-5 | TRBV10-3 | .
TGTGCCAGCAGCTTTACCGGGACAGCGGGTGCGGAGCAGTACTTC | CASSFTGTAGAEQYF | once | TRBJ2-5 | TRBV12-3/TRBV12-4 | .
TGTGCCAGCAGTTTATTCTTCGGGGGGGGCAATGAGCAGTTCTTC | CASSLFFGGGNEQFF | few | TRBJ2-1 | TRBV28 | TRBD2
TGTGCCAGCAGCGCTGGTGTGGGCTATGGCTACACCTTC | CASSAGVGYGYTF | many | TRBJ1-2 | TRBV9 | .
TGTGCCAGCAGCCAAAGACAGGGCTACAATGAGCAGTTCTTC | CASSQRQGYNEQFF | few | TRBJ2-1 | TRBV6-5 | TRBD1
TGTGCCAGCAGCTTAGGGGCTATTACTAGCACAGATACGCAGTATTTT | CASSLGAITSTDTQYF | . | TRBJ2-3 | TRBV7-9 | .
TGTGCCAGCAGTGAAGGGGGTGAGCAGTTCTTC | CASSEGGEQFF | few | TRBJ2-1 | TRBV6-1 | .
TGTGCCAGCAGACCTTCTAGCGGAGTTAGCACAGATACGCAGTATTTT | CASRPSSGVSTDTQYF | few | TRBJ2-3 | TRBV6-5 | TRBD2
TGCAGTGCTAAGACTAGCGGGGGGAATCTTATAGCCAAAAACATTCAGTACTTC | CSAKTSGGNLIAKNIQYF | . | TRBJ2-4 | TRBV20-1 | TRBD2
TGCGCCAGCCGACTTCGAGGCACAGATACGCAGTATTTT | CASRLRGTDTQYF | few | TRBJ2-3 | TRBV4-1 | .
TGTGCCAGCAGTTACTCAAGCCGGGGGGACAATGAGCAGTTCTTC | CASSYSSRGDNEQFF | . | TRBJ2-1 | TRBV6-6 | TRBD2
TGTGCCAGCAAACCGGGACCAAATTCACCCCTCCACTTT | CASKPGPNSPLHF | few | TRBJ1-6 | TRBV12-3/TRBV12-4 | .
TGCGCCAGCAGCTTGGGGGCGTGGGACAGGAGGACAAGCTCCTATAATTCACCCCTCCACTTT | CASSLGAWDRRTSSYNSPLHF | . | TRBJ1-6 | TRBV5-1 | TRBD1
TGCGCCAGCAGCTTGGTACAGGTGGGAGCAGTAGCCAAAAACATTCAGTACTTC | CASSLVQVGAVAKNIQYF | . | TRBJ2-4 | TRBV5-1 | .
TGTGCCAGCAGCTTACCGGGGGCGCGGAGAGATACGCAGTATTTT | CASSLPGARRDTQYF | few | TRBJ2-3 | TRBV7-8 | .
TGTGCCAGCAGCTTCCGGGACACTCAAGAGACCCAGTACTTC | CASSFRDTQETQYF | many | TRBJ2-5 | TRBV5-5 | .
TGCGCCAGCAGCCAGTCGGGACAGGTCAACTACGAGCAGTACTTC | CASSQSGQVNYEQYF | few | TRBJ2-7 | TRBV4-1 | TRBD1
TGTGCCAGCAGCATAGCGGGGCGTTACAATGAGCAGTTCTTC | CASSIAGRYNEQFF | few | TRBJ2-1 | TRBV28 | TRBD2
TGCAGTGCTAGACGGGAGTACCAAGAGACCCAGTACTTC | CSARREYQETQYF | . | TRBJ2-5 | TRBV20-1 | .
TGTGCCAGCAGTTTTTTCCCAGATACGCAGTATTTT | CASSFFPDTQYF | many | TRBJ2-3 | TRBV12-3/TRBV12-4 | .
TGTGCCATCAGTGAGGAGATGGATCAGCCCCAGCATTTT | CAISEEMDQPQHF | . | TRBJ1-5 | TRBV10-3 | .
TGCGCCAGCAGCACCCGTAACACAGGGCTAATCGAGACCCAGTACTTC | CASSTRNTGLIETQYF | few | TRBJ2-5 | TRBV5-1 | .